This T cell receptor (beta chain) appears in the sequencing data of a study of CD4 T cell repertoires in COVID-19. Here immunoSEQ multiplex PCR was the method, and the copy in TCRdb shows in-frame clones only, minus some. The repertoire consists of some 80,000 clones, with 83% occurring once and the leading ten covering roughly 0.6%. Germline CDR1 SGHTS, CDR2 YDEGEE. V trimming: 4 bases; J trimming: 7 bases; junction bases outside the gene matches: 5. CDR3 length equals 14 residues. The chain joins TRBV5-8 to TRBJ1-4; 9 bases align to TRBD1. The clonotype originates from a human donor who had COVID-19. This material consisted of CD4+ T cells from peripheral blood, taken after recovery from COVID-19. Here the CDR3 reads CASSQTGGGEKLFF. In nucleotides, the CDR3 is TGTGCCAGCAGCCAGACAGGGGGAGGTGAAAAACTGTTTTTT.